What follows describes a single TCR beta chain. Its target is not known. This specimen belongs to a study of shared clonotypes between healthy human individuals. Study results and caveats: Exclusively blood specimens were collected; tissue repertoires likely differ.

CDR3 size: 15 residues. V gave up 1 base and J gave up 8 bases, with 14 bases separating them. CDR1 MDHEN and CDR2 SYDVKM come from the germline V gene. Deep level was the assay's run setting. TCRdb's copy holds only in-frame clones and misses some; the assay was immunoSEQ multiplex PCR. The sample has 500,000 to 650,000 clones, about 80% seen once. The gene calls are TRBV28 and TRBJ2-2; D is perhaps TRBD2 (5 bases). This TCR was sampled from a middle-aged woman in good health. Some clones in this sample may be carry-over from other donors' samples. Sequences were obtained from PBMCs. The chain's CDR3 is CASSLSSLVKGELFF. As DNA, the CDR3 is TGTGCCAGCAGTTTATCGTCACTAGTGAAAGGGGAGCTGTTTTTT.